Following are 4 T cell receptor beta chains from one sample sequenced in a study of blood T cell repertoires in COVID-19. Clones were read by immunoSEQ multiplex PCR, and TCRdb kept only the in-frame ones, dropping some. The profile shows 53,000 or so clones, 85% to 90% of them singletons. Sequencing was done on a sample of peripheral blood. These receptor sequences come from a man older than 75 with acute or convalescent COVID-19.

The chain joins TRBV5-1 to TRBJ1-6; no clear D. This CDR3 region has 13 residues. CDR1 is SGHRS, CDR2 YFSETQ, per germline. The V end was cut by 0 bases, the J end by 8 bases, with 6 bases between. As DNA, the CDR3 is TGCGCCAGCAGCTTGGGGCAGGATTCACCCCTCCACTTT. Its protein product is CASSLGQDSPLHF.

The genes are TRBV10-3 and TRBJ2-7, with TRBD1 matching 8 bases. In germline, CDR1 is ENHRY, CDR2 SYGVKD. Losses at the gene ends were 10 bases for V and 5 bases for J; bases not matched to a gene: 10. The CDR3 sequence is 13 residues long. DNA for the CDR3: TGTGCCACCAACCGGGACAGGTCCCACGAGCAGTACTTC. It yields the protein CATNRDRSHEQYF.

V gene TRBV29-1 combines with J gene TRBJ2-5; 8 nucleotides align to TRBD1. The CDR3 is 15 amino acids. In germline, CDR1 is SQVTM, CDR2 ANQGSEA. After removal of 1 base from V and 4 bases from J, the junction contained 8 bases not matched to a gene. This CDR3 is CSVEGIVTGAETQYF. The CDR3 region has the DNA TGCAGCGTTGAAGGAATCGTGACAGGGGCAGAGACCCAGTACTTC.

The CDR3 DNA is TGCGCCAGCAGCTGGGCCGGGACAGGGAGAGACTATGGCTACACCTTC. It translates to CASSWAGTGRDYGYTF. The V call is TRBV5-1, the J call TRBJ1-2; 9 nucleotides agree with TRBD1. The CDR3 loop spans 16 amino acids. V dropped 3 bases and J dropped 3; count of bases not matched to a gene: 9. From germline, CDR1 is SGHRS and CDR2 YFSETQ.